This T cell receptor beta chain derives from a study of cytomegalovirus exposure and HLA in healthy donors. Study-wide findings and caveats: Later analysis showed most CMV-associated TCR beta chains appearing HLA-restricted. Cytomegalovirus-associated TCR beta chains were listed, numbering approximately 150.

Details on this clone: Its cognate antigen is unknown.

From germline, CDR1 is MNHEY and CDR2 SVGAGI. Trimming stripped 5 bases from V and 5 bases from J, with 10 bases between. The CDR3 contains 13 residues. Amplification used 60 Vbeta primers and 13 Jbeta primers. Some clones are missing from TCRdb's copy, which holds only in-frame ones; the method was immunoSEQ multiplex PCR. This sample has over 100,000 clones, with roughly 63% found just once. The sequence was obtained from a man aged 40-49 years in good health and CMV-seropositive. Material for sequencing was PBMCs. This sequence joins TRBV6-5 and TRBJ1-5; D is possibly TRBD1 (6 bases). CDR3 DNA sequence: TGTGCCAGCAGTCTCGGACAGTATCAGCCCCAGCATTTT. It encodes CASSLGQYQPQHF.